Listed below are T cell receptor beta chains from one sample, sequenced in a study of T cells in Graves' hyperthyroidism and ophthalmopathy. Each CDR3 protein is one row after TCRdb ran MiXCR on the multiplex PCR reads. The sample records about 360,000 distinct CDR3 sequences, about a fifth being singletons. The material sequenced was blood. These TCRs come from a woman aged 18-35 years with Graves' hyperthyroidism. The CDR3 runs from the conserved cysteine through the conserved F or W. The D gene is left open where the match is weak. Not every row has a clone size; where given, it reads once, few, many or a size class.

j_call v_call clone_size cdr3_length d_call cdr3_nt cdr3_aa
TRBJ1-2 TRBV10-1 - 12 - TGCGCCAGCAGTGCGGACAGCTATGGCTACACCTTC CASSADSYGYTF
TRBJ1-5 TRBV4-1 few 16 TRBD1 TGCGCCAGCAGCCAAGACGCCACAGGGGGGAGGCAGCCCCAGCATTTT CASSQDATGGRQPQHF
TRBJ2-7 TRBV7-3 - 14 TRBD1 TGTGCCAGCAGCCGCGGGACAGGGTCCAACGAGCAGTACTTC CASSRGTGSNEQYF
TRBJ1-5 TRBV10-3 many 15 TRBD1 TGTGCCATCAGTTCACAGGGGAGTGGCATTCAGCCCCAGCATTTT CAISSQGSGIQPQHF
TRBJ1-6 TRBV3-1 many 11 - TGTGCCAGCAGCCGAGGATCGCCCCTCCACTTT CASSRGSPLHF
TRBJ1-1 TRBV20-1 many 15 TRBD1 TGCAGTGCTAGAGATCGGCAGGGGGCAGGCACTGAAGCTTTCTTT CSARDRQGAGTEAFF
TRBJ2-7 TRBV11-2 - 14 TRBD2 TGTGCCAGCAGCTTACTTAGCGGGGAATACGAGCAGTACTTC CASSLLSGEYEQYF
TRBJ2-7 TRBV6-1 - 13 TRBD2 TGTGCCACCGCTAGCGGAGAACTATACGAGCAGGACTTC CATASGELYEQDF
TRBJ1-5 TRBV12-3/TRBV12-4 many 13 - TGTGCCAGCACCCAGGCTCTGGCGCAGCCCCAGCATTTT CASTQALAQPQHF
TRBJ2-7 TRBV9 many 22 TRBD1 TGTGCTAGCAGCGTTCCGGGACAGGTGGACCACCGACAGGGGGTTAGCACTTACGAGCAGTACTTC CASSVPGQVDHRQGVSTYEQYF
TRBJ2-5 TRBV30 many 17 TRBD2 TGTGCCTGGAGTGTGGGGCTAGCGGGGGGCAGGGTGGAGACCCAGTACTTC CAWSVGLAGGRVETQYF
TRBJ2-2 TRBV5-1 - 16 TRBD2 TGCGCCAGCAGCTTGGTTGGCGGGGGTGAGACCGGGGAGCTGTTTTTT CASSLVGGGETGELFF
TRBJ2-7 TRBV11-1 many 12 - TGTGCCAGCAGCCAAAACAGGGACGAGCAGTACTTC CASSQNRDEQYF
TRBJ2-2 TRBV30 many 13 - TGTGCCTGGGACAGGGGAGGGACCGGGGAGCTGTTTTTT CAWDRGGTGELFF
TRBJ2-2 TRBV29-1 few 15 TRBD1 TGCAGCGTTGATCTAGGGACAGGGGCGGCCGGGGAGCTGTTTTTT CSVDLGTGAAGELFF
TRBJ2-7 TRBV28 many 13 TRBD1 TGTGCCGGACAGGGGGCGGGTCAGTACGAGCAGTACTTC CAGQGAGQYEQYF
TRBJ1-2 TRBV12-3/TRBV12-4 many 20 TRBD1 TGTGCCAGCAGTTTAAGAGTACGGGACAGATTAAAGGGTCGAAACTATGGCTACACCTTC CASSLRVRDRLKGRNYGYTF
TRBJ2-7 TRBV15 many 14 - TGTGCCACCAGCAGAGATTTCGGCAGGGACGAGCAGTACTTC CATSRDFGRDEQYF
TRBJ2-2 TRBV30 many 15 TRBD2 TGTGCCTGGAGACCCGGGGGGGCCGCTACCGGGGAGCTGTTTTTT CAWRPGGAATGELFF
TRBJ2-5 TRBV6-1 - 14 - TGTGCCAGCAGTGAACGTGCGGGGCAAGAGACCCAGTACTTC CASSERAGQETQYF
TRBJ2-5 TRBV20-1 many 16 TRBD2 TGCAGTGCTAGAGGGATAGCGGGGGCTACTAGGGAGACCCAGTACTTC CSARGIAGATRETQYF
TRBJ2-7 TRBV27 many 14 - TGTGCCAGCAGTTTACTCGGTAGGGCGCGCGAGCAGTACTTC CASSLLGRAREQYF
TRBJ1-2 TRBV25-1 - 12 - TGTGCCACCCAGTCTGGGAAGTATGGCTACACCTTC CATQSGKYGYTF
TRBJ2-7 TRBV6-2/TRBV6-3 - 15 - TGTGCCAGCAGTTACGTCGCAGGAGCAACCCTCGAGCAGTACTTC CASSYVAGATLEQYF
TRBJ2-5 TRBV6-7 many 13 - TGTGCCAGCAGTTACTCCCTGGGGAAGACCCAGTACTTC CASSYSLGKTQYF
TRBJ2-5 TRBV7-9 many 11 - TGTGCCAGCAGCTATAAAGAGACCCAGTACTTC CASSYKETQYF
TRBJ2-7 TRBV9 many 16 TRBD2 TGTGCCAGCAGCGCGGGGGGAGGCAGGTGGTCCTACGAGCAGTACTTC CASSAGGGRWSYEQYF
TRBJ2-2 TRBV24-1 many 15 - TGTGCCACCAGTGAGCCAGAGCCGAACACCGGGGAGCTGTTTTTT CATSEPEPNTGELFF
TRBJ2-5 TRBV7-3 many 12 - TGTGCCAGCAGCGACCTCGTGGGGACCCAGTACTTC CASSDLVGTQYF
TRBJ1-6 TRBV4-1 few 15 TRBD1 TGCGCCAGCAGCCACAAGAGGACAGGGGATTCACCCCTCCACTTT CASSHKRTGDSPLHF
TRBJ2-7 TRBV28 many 12 - TGTGCCAGCAGGAGGCAGGGCTACGAGCAGTACTTC CASRRQGYEQYF
TRBJ1-2 TRBV20-1 many 16 TRBD1 TGCAGTGCTAGAAAGACAGGGATCCATCTAACCTATGGCTACACCTTC CSARKTGIHLTYGYTF
TRBJ1-5 TRBV6-1 many 13 - TGTGCCAGCAGTGCAGGGTATCCTCAGCCCCAGCATTTT CASSAGYPQPQHF
TRBJ2-5 TRBV10-2 many 15 - TGCGCCAGCAGTGATTTGACTAGTCCTCTAGAGACCCAGTACTTC CASSDLTSPLETQYF
TRBJ1-5 TRBV12-3/TRBV12-4 many 15 - TGTGCCAGCAGTCTGCCCGAGGGAGGGCTAGCGGCCCAGCATTTT CASSLPEGGLAAQHF
TRBJ2-4 TRBV6-5 few 13 TRBD1 TGTGCCAGCGACAGGGGGGACAAAAACATTCAGTACTTC CASDRGDKNIQYF
TRBJ2-2 TRBV27 many 14 - TGTGCCAGCAGTTTAGTGGGGCCCACCGGGGAGCTGTTTTTT CASSLVGPTGELFF
TRBJ2-5 TRBV24-1 many 15 TRBD1 TGTGCCACCAGTGAGAGTGGGACAGGGGAAGAGACCCAGTACTTC CATSESGTGEETQYF
TRBJ2-6 TRBV7-8 - 17 - TGTGCCAGCAGCCCCTCGTTTGGACGGTCTGGGGCCAACGTCCTGACTTTC CASSPSFGRSGANVLTF
TRBJ1-5 TRBV20-1 - 15 - TGCAGTGCCTCGCCGACCTCCAAGAGCAATCAGCCCCAGCATTTT CSASPTSKSNQPQHF
TRBJ2-2 TRBV7-6 many 15 - TGTGCCAGCAGCTTAGACGGGGGCGGGACCGGGGAGCTGTTTTTT CASSLDGGGTGELFF
TRBJ1-1 TRBV20-1 many 13 TRBD1 TGCAGTGCTGCCAGGGGGCTGAACACTGAAGCTTTCTTT CSAARGLNTEAFF
TRBJ1-1 TRBV5-6 many 15 TRBD1 TGTGCCAGCAGCTGGGGGACAGTTATCAACACTGAAGCTTTCTTT CASSWGTVINTEAFF